The clone carrying this T cell receptor (beta chain) was seen more than once but under ten times. Its specificity is not known. This sample is part of a study of vaccination and CD4 T cells after COVID-19. Study-wide results and caveats: Vaccine-specific clones in convalescent patients were spike mono-reactive in 304 of 307 cases.

Germline loops: CDR1 MNHEY, CDR2 SVGAGI. The CDR3 loop spans 16 amino acids. Trimming stripped 0 bases from V and 1 base from J, with 12 bases between. The Oncomine TCR Beta short-read assay sequenced DNA from cultured CD4+ T cells. Using its own MiXCR run on the PCR reads, TCRdb lists one record per CDR3 protein. The data contain more than 13,000 distinct CDR3 sequences, 20% to 25% of them singletons. As for treatment: approximately 10-day PBMC culture with coronavirus spike peptide pools or control peptides (ViraFEST assay). The rearrangement links TRBV6-5 to TRBJ1-1; perhaps TRBD1 as D (5 bases). This receptor was obtained from a human donor with COVID-19. The sequencing input was cultured CD4+ T cells from blood. CDR3 protein: CASSYSLGGGNTEAFF. As DNA, the CDR3 is TGTGCCAGCAGTTACTCCTTGGGGGGAGGGAACACTGAAGCTTTCTTT.